This TCR beta chain emerged from a study of blood T cell repertoires in COVID-19. Clinical history as reported by participants underpinned cohort assignment. In Cohort 3, a recovered donor had either two negative PCRs, clearance, or symptom resolution. Germline V lookup: CDR1 ENHRY, CDR2 SYGVKD. The germline V and J ends were trimmed by 3 bases and 5 bases, with 14 bases remaining between them. The CDR3 spans 14 residues. Assay used: immunoSEQ multiplex PCR; TCRdb lists only in-frame clones, some missing. The data contain 250,000 to 300,000 clones, under 90% of them seen just once; the ten biggest clones take up 1.7%.

Sequenced material: PBMCs or T cells enriched from blood (not recorded which). The origin of this receptor is a woman aged 40-49 years who had recovered from COVID-19. The rearrangement joins TRBV10-3 to TRBJ2-7; D may be TRBD1 (6 bases). CDR3 residues: CAISDSNRDHEQYF. The DNA of the CDR3 is TGTGCCATCAGTGACTCGAACAGGGACCACGAGCAGTACTTC.